This T cell receptor beta chain was identified during a study of blood T cells in healthy people across ages. The germline V and J ends were trimmed by 5 bases and 5 bases, with 13 bases remaining between them. CDR3 length: 14 residues. Germline values: CDR1 KGHDR, CDR2 SFDVKD. For the second PCR, which ran for roughly 6 to 12 cycles, a sample-barcoded 5' primer and a J-beta primer mix were used. TCRdb used MiXCR to reprocess the 5' RACE reads, holding one entry per CDR3 protein. This sample carries approximately 800,000 distinct CDR3 sequences, roughly 34% of them seen once, and the ten largest clones take 10% to 15%.

The sequence came from a young man in good health. Material: blood. The chain is built from TRBV24-1 and TRBJ2-3, with D perhaps being TRBD1 or TRBD2 (5 bases each). The CDR3, as DNA: TGTGCCACCAGTGGGGACCCCCGAGGAGATACGCAGTATTTT. Protein: CATSGDPRGDTQYF.